Sequencing of this T cell receptor (beta chain) was carried out in a study of CD8+ T cells in alopecia areata. TCR sequencing used cDNA made by reverse transcription of extracted RNA. Only in-frame clones appear in the TCRdb table, and some are missing; sequencing was by immunoSEQ multiplex PCR. The profile shows 150,000 to 250,000 clones, roughly 64% of them singletons. CDR3 size: 10 residues. Germline CDR1 and CDR2: GTSNPN and SVGIG (reference sequence). V gave up 2 bases and J gave up 2 bases, with 0 bases separating them. Treatment: oral pan-JAK inhibitor, 5-10 mg twice daily. Sorted out of PBMCs were CD4+ T cells and CD8+ T cells. This clone was detected a few times. Other nucleotide sequences in the sample specify the same CDR3.

The chain employs TRBV30 and TRBJ2-5, with D hard to call. This TCR was sampled from a human donor with alopecia areata. The sample was CD4+ T cells sorted from blood, taken at week 24, from a patient treated with tofacitinib. The DNA of the CDR3 is TGTGCCTGGAGTCAAGAGACCCAGTACTTC. This encodes CAWSQETQYF.